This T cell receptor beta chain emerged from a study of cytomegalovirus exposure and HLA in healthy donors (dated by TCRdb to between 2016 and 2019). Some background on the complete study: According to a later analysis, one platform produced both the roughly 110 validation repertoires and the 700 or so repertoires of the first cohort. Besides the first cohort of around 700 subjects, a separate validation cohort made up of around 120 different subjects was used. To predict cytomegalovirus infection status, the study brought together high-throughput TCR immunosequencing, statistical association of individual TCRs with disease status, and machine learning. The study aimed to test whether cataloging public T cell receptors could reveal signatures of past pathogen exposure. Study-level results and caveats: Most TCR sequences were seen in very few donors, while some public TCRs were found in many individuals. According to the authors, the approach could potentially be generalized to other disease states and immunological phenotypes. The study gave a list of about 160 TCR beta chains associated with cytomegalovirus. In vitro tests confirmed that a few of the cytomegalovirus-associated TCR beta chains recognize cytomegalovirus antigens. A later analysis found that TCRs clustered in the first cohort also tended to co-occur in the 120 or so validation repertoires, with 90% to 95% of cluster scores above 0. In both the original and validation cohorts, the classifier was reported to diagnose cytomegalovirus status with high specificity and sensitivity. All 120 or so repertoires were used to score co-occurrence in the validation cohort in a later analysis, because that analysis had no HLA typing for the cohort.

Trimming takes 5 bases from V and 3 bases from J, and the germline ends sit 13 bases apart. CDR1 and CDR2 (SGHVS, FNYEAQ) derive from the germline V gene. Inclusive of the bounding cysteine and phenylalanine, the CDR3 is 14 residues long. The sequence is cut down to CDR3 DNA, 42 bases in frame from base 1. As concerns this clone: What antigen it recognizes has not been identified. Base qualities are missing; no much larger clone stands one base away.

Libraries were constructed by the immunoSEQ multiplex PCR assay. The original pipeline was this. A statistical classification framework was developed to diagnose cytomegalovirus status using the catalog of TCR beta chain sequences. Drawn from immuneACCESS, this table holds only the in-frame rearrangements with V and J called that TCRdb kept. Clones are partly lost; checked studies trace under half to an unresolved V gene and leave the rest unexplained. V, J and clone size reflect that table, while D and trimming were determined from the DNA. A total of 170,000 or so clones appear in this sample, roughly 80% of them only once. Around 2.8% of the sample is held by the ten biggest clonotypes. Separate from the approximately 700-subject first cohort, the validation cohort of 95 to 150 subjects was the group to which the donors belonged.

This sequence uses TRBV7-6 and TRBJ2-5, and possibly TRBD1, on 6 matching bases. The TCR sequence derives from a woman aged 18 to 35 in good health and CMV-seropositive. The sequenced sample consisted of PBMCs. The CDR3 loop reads CASSAPGQKETQYF. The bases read TGTGCCAGCAGCGCTCCGGGACAAAAAGAGACCCAGTACTTC.